A single sample is the source of the 24 T cell receptor beta chains below, sequenced in a study of T cell responses to AZD1222 COVID-19 vaccine. The protocol was immunoSEQ multiplex PCR, while the TCRdb copy is restricted to in-frame clones and leaves out a portion. The sample yields 150,000 to 200,000 clones, 80% to 90% seen once. Sequences were derived from peripheral blood, sampled on day 0 of MenACWY control vaccination. The receptors were sampled from an adult in good health.

This chain links TRBV19 with TRBJ2-7; 10 bases are a match to TRBD2. The CDR3 consists of 15 residues. The germline gives CDR1 LNHDA, CDR2 SQIVND (reference sequence). Trimming removed 3 bases from V and 2 bases from J; junction bases left unmatched: 4. The CDR3 DNA follows: TGTGCCAGTAGTATCCTAGCGGGAGACCCCTACGAGCAGTACTTC. This sequence encodes CASSILAGDPYEQYF.

V usage is TRBV14 and J usage is TRBJ2-5; either TRBD1 or TRBD2 may fit D (5 bases each). With 1 base removed from V and 6 bases from J, the gap between germline ends came to 12 bases. This CDR3 region has 14 residues. The V gene's germline CDR1 is SGHDN and CDR2 FVKESK. The CDR3 loop is CASSQVGWDQTQYF. The CDR3 DNA sequence: TGTGCCAGCAGCCAAGTAGGCTGGGACCAGACCCAGTACTTC.

This chain uses TRBV7-8 with TRBJ1-2; the D gene is possibly TRBD1 (5 bases). Between the trimmed V and J ends, which lost 0 bases and 5 bases, there was a span of 7 bases. The length of the CDR3 is 13 residues. Germline V gene data show CDR1 as SGHVS and CDR2 as FQNEAQ. DNA for the CDR3: TGTGCCAGCAGCTTAGCGGGGGTTTATGGCTACACCTTC. Residues: CASSLAGVYGYTF. The variable domain in full, completed from reference TRBV7-8 and TRBJ1-2, reads GAGVSQSPRYKVAKRGQDVALRCDPISGHVSLFWYQQALGQGPEFLTYFQNEAQLDKSGLPSDRFFAERPEGSVSTLKIQRTQQEDSAVYLCASSLAGVYGYTFGSGTRLTVV.

This chain links TRBV9 with TRBJ2-1; 11 bases align to TRBD2. This CDR3 is built from 15 residues. V lost 5 bases, J lost 10 bases, and 11 bases stayed unmatched. Germline lookup yields CDR1 SGDLS and CDR2 YYNGEE. The CDR3 bases are TGTGCCAGCAGTACCCGACTAGCGGGGTCTGAGGAGCAGTTCTTC. Protein product: CASSTRLAGSEEQFF.

The chain employs TRBV5-5 and TRBJ2-3; no definite D call. Trimming left V 6 bases short and J 8 bases short, with 25 bases between. The CDR3 loop spans 16 amino acids. In germline, CDR1 is SGHKS, CDR2 YYEKEE (reference sequence). CDR3 sequence (DNA): TGTGCCAGCACCTCGACCGGACCCGGCTCGTTGGGTACGCAGTATTTT. Its translation: CASTSTGPGSLGTQYF.

The chain has TRBV28 and TRBJ1-2; TRBD1 is a possible D gene (6 bases). Germline V gene sequence: CDR1 MDHEN, CDR2 SYDVKM. This CDR3 contains 14 residues. The germline V and J ends were trimmed by 8 bases and 3 bases, with 16 bases remaining between them. The CDR3 loop is CASHGGQSYYGYTF. In DNA form, the CDR3 reads TGTGCCAGCCATGGAGGACAGTCCTACTATGGCTACACCTTC.

The chain combines TRBV12-3 or TRBV12-4 with TRBJ1-5; D remains unclear. V was cut by 2 bases and J by 7 bases, with 9 bases left in between. The CDR3 has 13 residues. The CDR3 DNA reads as TGTGCCAGCAGTTTACAGGTCCAACAGCCCCAGCATTTT. This encodes CASSLQVQQPQHF.

The chain joins TRBV4-1 to TRBJ2-1; 12 bases align to TRBD2. V lost 1 base and J lost 7; bases outside the gene matches: 11. This CDR3 is 18 amino acids long. Germline CDR1 reads MGHRA; CDR2 reads YSYEKL. The CDR3: CASSQGLAGGPINNEQFF. CDR3 coding DNA: TGCGCCAGCAGCCAAGGGCTAGCGGGGGGGCCAATTAATAATGAGCAGTTCTTC.

This rearrangement joins TRBV7-3 to TRBJ2-2; D remains unclear. The germline V gene encodes CDR1 SGHTA and CDR2 FQGTGA. The V gene lost 2 bases and the J gene lost 1 base, with 5 bases spanning the gap. CDR3 size: 14 residues. The CDR3 spells CASSLYQNTGELFF. The CDR3 DNA is TGTGCCAGCAGCTTATACCAGAACACCGGGGAGCTGTTTTTT.

The rearrangement links TRBV19 to TRBJ1-6; TRBD1 might be the D (5 bases). This CDR3 spans 14 amino acids. The ends were cut back, 7 bases at V and 9 bases at J, with 16 bases in the middle. Germline CDR1 and CDR2: LNHDA and SQIVND (reference sequence). The CDR3 loop reads CASKSRATGSPLHF. CDR3 DNA sequence: TGTGCCAGTAAGAGTCGGGCCACAGGTTCACCCCTCCACTTT.

The genes are TRBV19 and TRBJ2-7; the match to TRBD1 covers 7 bases. The V segment lost 3 bases and the J segment 2 bases; nucleotides outside the gene matches: 4. The CDR3 loop spans 14 amino acids. Looked up from germline, CDR1 is LNHDA and CDR2 is SQIVND (reference sequence). The CDR3 here is CASSIGQVPYEQYF. The CDR3 region has the DNA TGTGCCAGTAGTATCGGACAGGTACCCTACGAGCAGTACTTC.

The V gene is TRBV27, the J gene TRBJ2-3, with TRBD1 matching 8 bases. Per the germline V gene, CDR1 is MNHEY and CDR2 is SMNVEV (reference sequence). Losses at the gene ends were 0 bases for V and 5 bases for J; bases not matched to a gene: 7. CDR3 size: 16 residues. The CDR3 is CASSLSTTGVEDTQYF. CDR3 nucleotides: TGTGCCAGCAGTTTATCGACGACAGGGGTCGAAGATACGCAGTATTTT.

V is TRBV9 and J is TRBJ2-1, with D perhaps TRBD2 (6 bases). CDR1 is SGDLS and CDR2 is YYNGEE in the germline V gene. The CDR3 extends over 17 amino acids. The V and J ends lost 3 bases and 8 bases respectively, with 24 bases between them. The CDR3 sequence: CASSGRAAGLRGDEQFF. The CDR3 DNA is TGTGCCAGCAGCGGGAGGGCGGCAGGACTTCGGGGCGATGAGCAGTTCTTC.

This chain joins TRBV4-1 and TRBJ1-3; no clear D gene. Germline CDR1 and CDR2: MGHRA and YSYEKL. The CDR3 totals 11 residues. V lost 3 bases to trimming and J lost 4 bases, with 1 base between them. In nucleotides, the CDR3 is TGCGCCAGCAGCCAGGGAAACACCATATATTTT. Encoded protein: CASSQGNTIYF.

This clone was counted once. The J gene is TRBJ1-2, the V gene TRBV6-5; D is unclear. CDR1 and CDR2 from the germline V gene are MNHEY and SVGAGI. With 2 bases removed from V and 2 bases from J, the gap between germline ends came to 9 bases. The CDR3 is made up of 14 amino acids. The CDR3 nucleotides are TGTGCCAGCAGTTACAGGACGGCGAACTATGGCTACACCTTC. Protein product: CASSYRTANYGYTF.

The rearrangement joins TRBV5-1 to TRBJ2-3; 10 positions match TRBD2. J gave up 2 bases and V 5 bases, and 8 bases lay outside the gene matches. Germline CDR1 and CDR2: SGHRS and YFSETQ. The CDR3 extends over 16 amino acids. The CDR3 loop reads CASRLSGTSDTDTQYF. CDR3 DNA sequence: TGCGCCAGCAGGTTGTCCGGGACTAGCGACACAGATACGCAGTATTTT.

V gene TRBV20-1 combines with J gene TRBJ2-5, with 9 bases that match TRBD2. Per the germline V gene, CDR1 is DFQATT and CDR2 is SNEGSKA (reference sequence). This CDR3 spans 14 amino acids. V lost 3 bases and J lost 3; bases outside the gene matches: 5. CDR3 DNA sequence: TGCAGTGCTAGTACGTTAGCGGGGGAAGAGACCCAGTACTTC. Translated, it gives CSASTLAGEETQYF.

This rearrangement joins TRBV11-2 to TRBJ1-2; D gene uncertain. V was shortened by 2 bases and J by 3 bases, with 10 bases between the two germline ends. CDR1 is SGHAT and CDR2 is FQNNGV in the germline V gene. This CDR3 contains 14 residues. DNA of the CDR3: TGTGCCAGCAGCTTATCCCCGACCCACTATGGCTACACCTTC. The encoded protein is CASSLSPTHYGYTF.

Only one count was recorded for this clone. The chain is built from TRBV19 and TRBJ2-7, with 7 bases lining up with TRBD1. After removal of 10 bases from V and 4 bases from J, the junction contained 10 bases not matched to a gene. The germline CDR1 and CDR2 sequences are LNHDA and SQIVND (reference sequence). The CDR3 has 13 amino acids. The CDR3 DNA follows: TGTGCCACCCGGGACAGCAGGATGTACGAGCAGTACTTC. Translating gives CATRDSRMYEQYF.

The chain carries TRBV9 and TRBJ2-7; D is perhaps TRBD1 (5 bases). CDR1 and CDR2 (germline): SGDLS, YYNGEE. V was pared by 0 bases and J by 2 bases, with 15 bases between. This CDR3 is built from 16 residues. CDR3 in amino acids: CASSVGGYQGPYEQYF. CDR3 DNA sequence: TGTGCCAGCAGCGTAGGGGGCTACCAGGGCCCCTACGAGCAGTACTTC.

The chain employs TRBV27 and TRBJ2-7; no definite D call. This CDR3 is 14 amino acids long. V lost 1 base and J 3 bases, leaving 10 bases between the germline ends. Germline CDR1 and CDR2: MNHEY and SMNVEV (reference sequence). CDR3 region: CASSLFFGDYEQYF. The CDR3 DNA follows: TGTGCCAGCAGTTTATTTTTCGGCGACTACGAGCAGTACTTC.

The J gene is TRBJ2-5, the V gene TRBV3-1 (or the pseudogene TRBV3-2), with 7 bases aligning to TRBD2. Unmatched junction bases numbered 9, after V lost 3 bases and J lost 5 bases. CDR3 length: 15 amino acids. CDR1 and CDR2 from the germline V gene are LGHDT and YNNKEL (reference sequence). CDR3 loop: CASSQAGVLFETQYF. Here the CDR3 DNA reads TGTGCCAGCAGCCAGGCGGGAGTCCTCTTCGAGACCCAGTACTTC.

The chain couples TRBV4-1 to TRBJ2-2; no reliable D call. V gave up 3 bases and J gave up 5 bases, with 13 bases separating them. The CDR3 loop spans 15 amino acids. CDR1 is MGHRA and CDR2 is YSYEKL in the germline V gene. The CDR3 is CASSQPTLVTGELFF. The CDR3, as DNA: TGCGCCAGCAGCCAGCCTACGCTAGTTACCGGGGAGCTGTTTTTT.

The rearrangement joins TRBV6-4 to TRBJ2-7; no reliable D call. The CDR3 length is 16 residues. V lost 5 bases to trimming and J lost 0 bases, with 17 bases between them. Germline V gives CDR1 MRHNA, CDR2 SNTAGT. In DNA, the CDR3 is TGTGCCAGCAGTTCCTGCCCCCGGACCTACTCCTACGAGCAGTACTTC. This sequence encodes CASSSCPRTYSYEQYF.